Following are 32 T cell receptor gamma chains from one sample sequenced in a study of human gamma delta and Vdelta1 T cells. TCRdb redid the clone calls on the PCR reads with CATT. This table has some 8,500 gamma-chain clones, 45% appearing once. The antigens of these receptors remain unknown. The sample taken for sequencing was Vdelta1 gamma-delta T cells from blood grown in culture (DOT cells). The origin of the receptors is a human donor in good health.

A few counts support this clone. The chain has TRGV3 and TRGJ1 or TRGJ2. The CDR3 is 13 amino acids. Germline-derived CDR1 and CDR2 are VTNTFY and YDVSTARD (reference sequence). After removal of 9 bases from V and 5 bases from J, the junction contained 13 bases not matched to a gene. CDR3 nucleotides: TGTGCCACCAGTATCGGGACTAATTATAAGAAACTCTTT. Translated, it gives CATSIGTNYKKLF.

This clone was detected only a few times. The genes are TRGV9 and TRGJP2. The CDR3 runs to 14 residues. CDR1 and CDR2 from the germline V gene are GITISATS and ISYDGTV (reference sequence). V gave up 2 bases and J gave up 2 bases; unmatched junction bases: 2. CDR3: CALWEGSSDWIKTF. Here the CDR3 DNA reads TGTGCCTTGTGGGAGGGGAGTAGTGATTGGATCAAGACGTTT.

The chain combines TRGV9 with TRGJP. V lost 3 bases and J lost 4; bases outside the gene matches: 9. The CDR3 has 18 residues. Germline CDR1 and CDR2: GITISATS and ISYDGTV (reference sequence). CDR3 DNA sequence: TGTGCCTTGTGGGAGCTGCAGATTCAAGAGTTGGGCAAAAAAATCAAGGTATTT. Its protein product is CALWELQIQELGKKIKVF.

This chain joins TRGV3 and TRGJP2. The CDR3 is 17 amino acids. Unmatched junction bases numbered 12, after V lost 2 bases and J lost 3 bases. Per germline, CDR1 VTNTFY and CDR2 YDVSTARD (reference sequence). In DNA form, the CDR3 reads TGTGCCACCTGGGACACCCTGGGTAAGGGTAGTGATTGGATCAAGACGTTT. This translates into CATWDTLGKGSDWIKTF.

This sequence joins TRGV5 and TRGJ1 or TRGJ2. With V trimmed by 1 base and J by 2 bases, 5 bases remained unmatched. The germline gives CDR1 VINAFY, CDR2 YDVSNSKD. This CDR3 comprises 14 residues. The CDR3 is CATWDSLHYYKKLF. CDR3 sequence (DNA): TGTGCCACCTGGGACAGCCTTCATTATTATAAGAAACTCTTT.

As concerns this clone: Possible read error: a much larger clone is one base away. The gene calls are TRGV2 and TRGJ1 or TRGJ2. Germline trimming cut 0 bases from V and 5 bases from J; bases unmatched to any gene: 7. The CDR3 totals 14 residues. Germline CDR1 and CDR2: EGSNGY and YDSYNSKV. CDR3: CATWDGPGNYKKLF. CDR3 nucleotides: TGTGCCACCTGGGACGGGCCGGGGAATTATAAGAAACTCTTT.

The gene calls are TRGV8 and TRGJ1 or TRGJ2. The ends lost 5 bases at V and 5 bases at J; junction bases unmatched: 6. CDR3 length: 12 residues. The germline V gene has CDR1 VENAVY and CDR2 YDSYNSRV. The CDR3 coding sequence is TGTGCCACCTGGGCCGGCAATTATAAGAAACTCTTT. This gives the protein CATWAGNYKKLF.

The J gene is TRGJ1 or TRGJ2, the V gene TRGV9. The CDR3 totals 13 residues. In germline, CDR1 is GITISATS, CDR2 ISYDGTV (reference sequence). J lost 0 bases, V lost 7 bases, and 6 bases had no gene match. Here the CDR3 DNA reads TGTGCCTTGTGCGGACTGAATTATTATAAGAAACTCTTT. This encodes CALCGLNYYKKLF.

The table lists this clone with a few counts. The same CDR3 also results from other DNA sequences found in this sample. V usage is TRGV2 and J usage is TRGJ1 or TRGJ2. CDR1 is EGSNGY and CDR2 is YDSYNSKV in the germline V gene. The ends lost 2 bases at V and 9 bases at J; junction bases unmatched: 4. The length of the CDR3 is 11 residues. The CDR3 is CATWDAFKKLF. The DNA of the CDR3 is TGTGCCACCTGGGACGCGTTTAAGAAACTCTTT.

The genes are TRGV9 and TRGJP2. This CDR3 is 16 amino acids long. V lost 3 bases, J lost 6 bases, and 13 bases stayed unmatched. Per the germline V gene, CDR1 is GITISATS and CDR2 is ISYDGTV (reference sequence). The CDR3 reads CALWEPRTVGDWIKTF. CDR3 bases: TGTGCCTTGTGGGAGCCACGGACCGTGGGTGATTGGATCAAGACGTTT.

Comment on this clone: This same CDR3 is encoded by further DNA sequences in the sample. The genes are TRGV4 and TRGJ1 or TRGJ2. The junction had 3 bases not matched to a gene; V was cut back by 0 bases and J by 4 bases. The CDR3 spans 13 residues. Germline V gene lookup returns CDR1 EGSTGY and CDR2 YDSYTSSV. CDR3 loop: CATWDGPYYKKLF. DNA of the CDR3: TGTGCCACCTGGGATGGGCCATATTATAAGAAACTCTTT.

The V call is TRGV8, the J call TRGJ1 or TRGJ2. Per the germline V gene, CDR1 is VENAVY and CDR2 is YDSYNSRV. This CDR3 is built from 12 residues. V was pared by 2 bases and J by 7 bases, with 5 bases of the junction left unmatched. In DNA, the CDR3 is TGTGCCACCTGGGATATAGGCTATAAGAAACTCTTT. Translated, it gives CATWDIGYKKLF.

The chain couples TRGV4 to TRGJP2. The CDR3 extends over 17 amino acids. After removal of 3 bases from V and 0 bases from J, the junction contained 10 bases not matched to a gene. From germline, CDR1 is EGSTGY and CDR2 YDSYTSSV. This CDR3 reads CATWDRSGHSSDWIKTF. CDR3 DNA sequence: TGTGCCACCTGGGATAGATCTGGACATAGTAGTGATTGGATCAAGACGTTT.

V and J are TRGV2 and TRGJ1 or TRGJ2. The CDR3 is 12 amino acids. Germline trimming cut 0 bases from V and 8 bases from J; bases unmatched to any gene: 4. Germline V gene sequence: CDR1 EGSNGY, CDR2 YDSYNSKV. The CDR3 DNA reads as TGTGCCACCTGGGACGGGCCTAATAAGAAACTCTTT. Its translation is CATWDGPNKKLF.

J is TRGJP2 and V is TRGV3. J gave up 3 bases and V 2 bases, and 3 bases lay outside the gene matches. Germline CDR1 is VTNTFY and CDR2 is YDVSTARD (reference sequence). The CDR3 is 14 residues long. The chain's CDR3 is CATWDIGSDWIKTF. CDR3 DNA: TGTGCCACCTGGGACATAGGTAGTGATTGGATCAAGACGTTT.

The V gene is TRGV2, the J gene TRGJP1. Per germline, CDR1 EGSNGY and CDR2 YDSYNSKV. J lost 4 bases, V lost 5 bases, and 10 bases had no gene match. There are 15 residues in the CDR3. In DNA form, the CDR3 reads TGTGCCACCTGGGGAGGGGGAGGCACTGGTTGGTTCAAGATATTT. Translation: CATWGGGGTGWFKIF.

J is TRGJ1 or TRGJ2 and V is TRGV5. Losses at the gene ends were 1 base for V and 0 bases for J; bases not matched to a gene: 6. The CDR3 is 15 amino acids. The germline V gene encodes CDR1 VINAFY and CDR2 YDVSNSKD. The CDR3 loop reads CATWDSRTNYYKKLF. The CDR3 nucleotides read TGTGCCACCTGGGACAGTCGGACGAATTATTATAAGAAACTCTTT.

This clone was detected a few times. The chain recombines TRGV4 with TRGJP2. Trimming removed 2 bases from V and 2 bases from J; junction bases left unmatched: 8. This CDR3 contains 16 residues. Germline V CDR1 and CDR2: EGSTGY, YDSYTSSV. Written as DNA, the CDR3 is TGTGCCACCTGGGATGTACGTTTGAGTAGTGATTGGATCAAGACGTTT. Protein product: CATWDVRLSSDWIKTF.

This clone occurred a few times. Other nucleotide sequences in the sample specify the same CDR3. This chain connects TRGV5 to TRGJ1 or TRGJ2. The CDR3 runs to 13 residues. V gave up 1 base and J gave up 2 bases; unmatched junction bases: 2. Looked up from germline, CDR1 is VINAFY and CDR2 is YDVSNSKD. CDR3 sequence: CATWDSDYYKKLF. DNA of the CDR3: TGTGCCACCTGGGACAGCGATTATTATAAGAAACTCTTT.

The chain recombines TRGV4 with TRGJ1 or TRGJ2. V gave up 5 bases and J gave up 4 bases; unmatched junction bases: 14. CDR1 EGSTGY and CDR2 YDSYTSSV come from the germline V gene. This CDR3 has 15 amino acids. In DNA, the CDR3 is TGTGCCACCTGGGTTCCCCCTTGGGGGTATTATAAGAAACTCTTT. Translating it yields CATWVPPWGYYKKLF.

The chain has TRGV8 and TRGJP2. Germline loops: CDR1 VENAVY, CDR2 YDSYNSRV. J lost 3 bases, V lost 3 bases, and 13 bases had no gene match. CDR3 length: 17 residues. The CDR3 DNA is TGTGCCACCTGGGATCTTGGTCTTGAGGGTAGTGATTGGATCAAGACGTTT. It is translated as CATWDLGLEGSDWIKTF.

The rearrangement joins TRGV2 to TRGJP2. The CDR3 sequence is 17 residues long. In germline, CDR1 is EGSNGY, CDR2 YDSYNSKV. V dropped 3 bases and J dropped 3; count of bases not matched to a gene: 13. This chain's CDR3 is CATWDRLEGGSDWIKTF. The CDR3 DNA sequence: TGTGCCACCTGGGACAGACTGGAGGGCGGTAGTGATTGGATCAAGACGTTT.

This clone has a handful of counts. The chain uses TRGV5 and TRGJ1 or TRGJ2. Germline assignment: CDR1 VINAFY and CDR2 YDVSNSKD. The CDR3 loop spans 13 amino acids. Losses at the gene ends were 5 bases for V and 7 bases for J; bases not matched to a gene: 11. CDR3 in amino acids: CATWAPLGYKKLF. CDR3 coding DNA: TGTGCCACCTGGGCCCCCCTAGGGTATAAGAAACTCTTT.

This clone appeared a few times. Other DNA sequences of this sample code for an identical CDR3. The chain joins TRGV3 to TRGJ1 or TRGJ2. The CDR3 sequence is 12 residues long. V was pared by 0 bases and J by 7 bases, with 3 bases of the junction left unmatched. Per germline, CDR1 VTNTFY and CDR2 YDVSTARD (reference sequence). The CDR3 DNA is TGTGCCACCTGGGACAGGCTGTATAAGAAACTCTTT. Its protein is CATWDRLYKKLF.

The J gene is TRGJ1 or TRGJ2, the V gene TRGV8. The CDR3 has 15 residues. Germline V gene lookup returns CDR1 VENAVY and CDR2 YDSYNSRV. V shed 2 bases, J shed 5 bases, and the junction held 12 bases outside the gene matches. The CDR3 DNA follows: TGTGCCACCTGGGATAACCGAATTCCTAATTATAAGAAACTCTTT. This encodes CATWDNRIPNYKKLF.

This clone was seen only a few times. The genes are TRGV5 and TRGJ1 or TRGJ2. The length of the CDR3 is 15 residues. The germline V gene has CDR1 VINAFY and CDR2 YDVSNSKD. V gave up 0 bases and J gave up 0 bases; unmatched junction bases: 5. As DNA, the CDR3 is TGTGCCACCTGGGACAGGCCCCTGAATTATTATAAGAAACTCTTT. It translates to CATWDRPLNYYKKLF.

J is TRGJ1 or TRGJ2 and V is TRGV2. The CDR3 contains 18 residues. V shed 3 bases and J 0 bases; nucleotides not matched to a gene: 17. Germline V gives CDR1 EGSNGY, CDR2 YDSYNSKV. The CDR3 DNA sequence: TGTGCCACCTGGGACTCCCCTGCCGGTATTTCGAATTATTATAAGAAACTCTTT. It yields the protein CATWDSPAGISNYYKKLF.

This clone was found a few times. The V gene is TRGV4, the J gene TRGJ1 or TRGJ2. Germline V gene lookup returns CDR1 EGSTGY and CDR2 YDSYTSSV. V was pared by 0 bases and J by 5 bases, with 7 bases of the junction left unmatched. The CDR3 is made up of 14 amino acids. The CDR3 nucleotides are TGTGCCACCTGGGATGGGCAGCGGCATTATAAGAAACTCTTT. This gives the protein CATWDGQRHYKKLF.

Points on this clone: Different DNA sequences within this sample yield the same CDR3. The V call is TRGV5, the J call TRGJ1 or TRGJ2. The length of the CDR3 is 14 residues. V was clipped by 0 bases and J by 4 bases; unmatched bases: 6. CDR1 is VINAFY, CDR2 YDVSNSKD, per germline. The CDR3, as DNA: TGTGCCACCTGGGACAGGCTAATCTATTATAAGAAACTCTTT. This sequence encodes CATWDRLIYYKKLF.

This clone showed up just once. V is TRGV3 and J is TRGJP2. From germline, CDR1 is VTNTFY and CDR2 YDVSTARD (reference sequence). V was clipped by 5 bases and J by 5 bases; unmatched bases: 17. The CDR3 contains 17 residues. The CDR3 here is CATWAWDMDMSDWIKTF. In nucleotides, the CDR3 is TGTGCCACCTGGGCCTGGGATATGGATATGAGTGATTGGATCAAGACGTTT.

The gene calls are TRGV9 and TRGJP2. The CDR3 extends over 12 amino acids. V lost 5 bases to trimming and J lost 7 bases; unmatched junction nucleotides: 4. The germline gives CDR1 GITISATS, CDR2 ISYDGTV (reference sequence). The CDR3 bases are TGTGCCTTGTGGGCTTTTGATTGGATCAAGACGTTT. This translates into CALWAFDWIKTF.

This clone showed up just a few times. The sample has other DNA sequences that encode this CDR3 too. The chain joins TRGV4 to TRGJ1 or TRGJ2. Germline V gene lookup returns CDR1 EGSTGY and CDR2 YDSYTSSV. The V and J ends lost 2 bases and 9 bases, in that order; junction bases with no gene match: 4. The CDR3 loop spans 11 amino acids. In DNA form, the CDR3 reads TGTGCCACCTGGGATGCGGGTAAGAAACTCTTT. It yields the protein CATWDAGKKLF.